The rows below give T cell receptor beta chains drawn from one sample of a study of blood T cell repertoires in COVID-19. Libraries were prepared by immunoSEQ multiplex PCR; TCRdb keeps only in-frame clonotypes and omits some of them. There are a few hundred thousand clones in the sample; 87% occur only once, and about 9.4% lies in the top ten. The sample consisted of PBMCs or T cells enriched from blood (not recorded which). The receptors were gathered from a man younger than 30 with acute COVID-19. CDR3s include the opening cysteine and the closing phenylalanine or tryptophan. The D gene is left open where the match is weak. Only part of the rows carry a size: once, few, many, or a class if the clone is expanded.

- TRBJ2-1 TRBV7-9 - CASTGQFDPNEQFF TGTGCCAGCACAGGACAGTTCGATCCCAATGAGCAGTTCTTC
- TRBJ2-7 TRBV29-1 - CSVAQGLGYEQYF TGCAGCGTTGCCCAGGGGTTGGGCTACGAGCAGTACTTC
- TRBJ1-5 TRBV27 - CASSSTGRAQHF TGTGCCAGCAGTTCGACAGGTCGAGCCCAGCATTTT
- TRBJ1-2 TRBV18 - CASSREDRPRYGYTF TGTGCCAGCTCACGGGAAGACAGACCCCGCTATGGCTACACCTTC
- TRBJ1-3 TRBV18 TRBD1 CASSSETGGRNTIYF TGTGCCAGCTCATCTGAGACAGGGGGCAGAAACACCATATATTTT
once TRBJ2-3 TRBV30 - CALGLGASTDTQYF TGTGCCTTGGGGCTGGGGGCTAGCACAGATACGCAGTATTTT
- TRBJ1-1 TRBV27 TRBD1 CASSLVRGQGATEAFF TGTGCCAGCAGTTTAGTGCGGGGGCAGGGGGCGACTGAAGCTTTCTTT
- TRBJ1-5 TRBV28 - CASSLASGYSNQPQHF TGTGCCAGCAGTTTAGCTTCGGGTTATAGCAATCAGCCCCAGCATTTT
- TRBJ1-6 TRBV18 - CASSRSGSSYNSPLHF TGTGCCAGCTCACGCTCCGGGAGCTCCTATAATTCACCCCTCCACTTT
- TRBJ2-3 TRBV29-1 TRBD2 CSVEGGRARVDTQYF TGCAGCGTTGAAGGCGGGAGGGCCCGGGTCGATACGCAGTATTTT
- TRBJ1-2 TRBV13 - CASSSSGSHGYTF TGTGCCAGCAGCTCCTCGGGGTCCCATGGCTACACCTTC
- TRBJ2-5 TRBV12-3/TRBV12-4 - CASSWGTRETQYF TGTGCCAGCAGTTGGGGGACACGAGAGACCCAGTACTTC
- TRBJ1-5 TRBV28 TRBD1 CASCAGQVAAQPQHF TGTGCCAGCTGTGCGGGACAGGTGGCCGCTCAGCCCCAGCATTTT
- TRBJ1-1 TRBV4-3 - CASSQATDRVNTEAFF TGCGCCAGCAGCCAAGCGACCGACAGAGTGAACACTGAAGCTTTCTTT
- TRBJ2-3 TRBV5-1 - CASRQKERSTDTQYF TGCGCCAGCAGACAAAAAGAGCGCAGCACAGATACGCAGTATTTT
- TRBJ2-5 TRBV5-1 - CASSWRGRETQYF TGCGCCAGCAGCTGGAGGGGTCGAGAGACCCAGTACTTC
once TRBJ2-3 TRBV19 - CASRARGLIYTQYF TGTGCCAGTAGGGCAAGAGGGTTGATATATACGCAGTATTTT
- TRBJ1-1 TRBV4-2 - CASSQKEGDPSEAFF TGTGCCAGCAGCCAAAAGGAGGGTGACCCCTCTGAAGCTTTCTTT
- TRBJ2-3 TRBV4-1 TRBD2 CASSLMTSGTTDTQYF TGCGCCAGCAGCCTTATGACTAGCGGGACGACAGATACGCAGTATTTT
- TRBJ1-2 TRBV5-1 - CASSFAHSADYGYTF TGCGCCAGCAGCTTCGCCCATAGTGCGGACTATGGCTACACCTTC
once TRBJ2-7 TRBV27 - CASSPPDSSYEQYF TGTGCCAGCAGCCCGCCGGACAGCTCCTACGAGCAGTACTTC
once TRBJ2-7 TRBV7-9 TRBD2 CASSYGEGSSYEQYF TGTGCCAGCAGCTACGGGGAGGGTAGCTCCTACGAGCAGTACTTC
- TRBJ2-7 TRBV20-1 - CSAIDSYEQYF TGCAGTGCCATTGACAGTTACGAGCAGTACTTC
- TRBJ2-7 TRBV5-1 TRBD1 CASSLGQGRYEQYF TGCGCCAGCAGCTTGGGACAGGGGCGCTACGAGCAGTACTTC
once TRBJ2-7 TRBV11-3 TRBD1 CASSGTGDYEQYF TGTGCCAGCAGCGGGACAGGGGACTACGAGCAGTACTTC
- TRBJ1-4 TRBV25-1 TRBD1 CASSGRGRGSNEKLFF TGTGCCAGCAGTGGGAGGGGGCGAGGGTCTAATGAAAAACTGTTTTTT